The text below deals with one T cell receptor beta chain. The authors' processing: Amplification with reference gene primers provided the estimates of nucleated cell counts. Repertoires were generated with immunoSEQ multiplex PCR, while TCRdb's copy carries only in-frame clones and drops some. V and J calls and clone size are as listed in that table; D and trimming were resolved from the DNA. The table lists 200,000 to 250,000 clones, around 80% of them singletons. The data belong to a study of blood T cell repertoires in COVID-19. Across the whole study: COVID-19 samples, acute and convalescent, were from the United States, Italy and Spain. T cells, B-cell-depleted T cells, or PBMCs provided the cDNA or gDNA that served as material.

Germline V gives CDR1 MNHNY, CDR2 SVGAGI (reference sequence). The V segment lost 5 bases and the J segment 4 bases; nucleotides outside the gene matches: 11. This CDR3 is built from 16 residues. Sequencing was carried out using peripheral blood. This chain uses TRBV6-6 with TRBJ2-7; the match to TRBD1 covers 10 bases. This sequence was found in a man aged 50 to 59 with active or convalescent COVID-19. The CDR3 DNA follows: TGTGCCAGCAGTGGACCGTGGGGACAGGGGTTATACGAGCAGTACTTC. Protein: CASSGPWGQGLYEQYF.